The subject of this entry is one T cell receptor beta chain. This receptor's antigen is unknown. No qualities accompany the bases; no much larger clone lies one base away. The data were obtained in a study of radiation and T cells in renal cell carcinoma (dated by TCRdb to between 2020 and 2021). Regarding the complete study: In total, 50 to 55 samples underwent TCR beta sequencing: some 25 tumors plus 27 peripheral blood samples. The final blood draw took place at 4 weeks after radiation, the same time as nephrectomy. In the approximately 53 samples combined, some 4 million unique CDR3 nucleotide sequences were found, encoding roughly 3,000,000 unique CDR3 amino acid sequences. Beyond this particular receptor, the publication reports: The single-armed trial design could not address effects of radiation dose or scheduling on the TCR repertoire. Top tumor clonotypes rose in blood from baseline to 2 weeks post-radiation, then contracted by 4 weeks, suggesting transient expansion of tumor-resident clones. Tracking of blood repertoire dynamics stopped at more than three weeks after treatment, with no follow-up past that point. No pretreatment tumor biopsies were available, so the baseline intratumoral presence of clonotypes could not be determined.

TCR beta libraries were generated from genomic DNA with the immunoSEQ kit, following the manufacturer's recommendations. To prepare libraries, a first multiplex PCR with proprietary primers was run, followed by a second PCR that added unique barcodes, and a bead cleanup was done after each round. A kit-provided positive control reaction and a negative control reaction were included in every sample batch. The final libraries were assessed on an Agilent 4200 TapeStation D1000 ScreenTape, pooled by volume, and quantified by qPCR. Sequencing was performed on an Illumina NextSeq500 with a MidOutput 150-cycle cartridge, and 156 Read1 and 15 Index1 cycles were run with kit custom primers. The pooled library was loaded at roughly 0.93 pM, with a roughly 20% PhiX control spiked in. The published analysis was carried out like this. Vendor-processed data were analyzed in R, with a clonotype defined as all T cells sharing the same CDR3 nucleotide sequence. For clone abundance analyses, frequencies were normalized to the 10,000 most abundant clones in each sample. Public T cell clones, which averaged fewer than five per sample, were excluded before analysis. A difference in abundance of at least 32-fold between compartments was used to define tumor-enriched and baseline blood-enriched clonotypes. A beta-binomial differential abundance model was used to identify clonotypes that were expanded or contracted between blood time points. The Baroni-Urbani and Buser coefficient was used to measure tumor-blood repertoire similarity, and groups were compared with two-tailed Wilcoxon tests in R. Sourced from immuneACCESS, this table was stored by TCRdb with only in-frame sequences that have V and J called. A share of the clones is absent; for the studies checked, an unresolved V gene accounts for under half, and the remainder has no known explanation. That table supplies the V and J calls and clone size; D and trimming were determined from the DNA. The sample table holds tens of thousands of clones, of which roughly nine tenths were seen once. The ten biggest clones cover more than 5.5% of the sample.

The CDR3 runs 16 amino acids, cysteine and phenylalanine included. Here the CDR3 DNA is all that survives: 48 bases in frame from base 1. Compared with germline, V lacks 3 bases and J lacks 3 bases; bases without a gene match: 7. In the germline V gene (reference sequence), CDR1 corresponds to LNHDA and CDR2 to SQIVND. The time point label corresponds to: blood 4 weeks post-SBRT, at nephrectomy. The sample's treatment or condition label, in plain terms: 15 Gy SBRT to primary tumor, nephrectomy 4 weeks later. The samples were obtained from a clinical trial, where primary renal cell carcinomas were treated with 15 Gy stereotactic body radiation therapy and then removed by nephrectomy 4 weeks afterward. To follow tumor-enriched clonotypes, peripheral blood was collected serially from radiation-treated patients at baseline and again at 2 weeks and 4 weeks after SBRT. All patients had renal cell carcinoma with clear cell pathology. Genomic DNA for TCR sequencing was prepared using the QIAamp DNA Blood Mini Kit (Qiagen). The analyses included only samples that passed all quality control checks.

Source: blood, taken from a patient whose treatment included radiotherapy and nephrectomy. This clonotype was sampled from a woman in her 70s with renal cell carcinoma. The sequence is built from TRBV19 and TRBJ1-4, with 7 bases aligning to TRBD1. Here is the DNA: TGTGCCAGTAGTATGCATCGCACAGGGGCTAATGAAAAACTGTTTTTT. Its coded protein is CASSMHRTGANEKLFF.